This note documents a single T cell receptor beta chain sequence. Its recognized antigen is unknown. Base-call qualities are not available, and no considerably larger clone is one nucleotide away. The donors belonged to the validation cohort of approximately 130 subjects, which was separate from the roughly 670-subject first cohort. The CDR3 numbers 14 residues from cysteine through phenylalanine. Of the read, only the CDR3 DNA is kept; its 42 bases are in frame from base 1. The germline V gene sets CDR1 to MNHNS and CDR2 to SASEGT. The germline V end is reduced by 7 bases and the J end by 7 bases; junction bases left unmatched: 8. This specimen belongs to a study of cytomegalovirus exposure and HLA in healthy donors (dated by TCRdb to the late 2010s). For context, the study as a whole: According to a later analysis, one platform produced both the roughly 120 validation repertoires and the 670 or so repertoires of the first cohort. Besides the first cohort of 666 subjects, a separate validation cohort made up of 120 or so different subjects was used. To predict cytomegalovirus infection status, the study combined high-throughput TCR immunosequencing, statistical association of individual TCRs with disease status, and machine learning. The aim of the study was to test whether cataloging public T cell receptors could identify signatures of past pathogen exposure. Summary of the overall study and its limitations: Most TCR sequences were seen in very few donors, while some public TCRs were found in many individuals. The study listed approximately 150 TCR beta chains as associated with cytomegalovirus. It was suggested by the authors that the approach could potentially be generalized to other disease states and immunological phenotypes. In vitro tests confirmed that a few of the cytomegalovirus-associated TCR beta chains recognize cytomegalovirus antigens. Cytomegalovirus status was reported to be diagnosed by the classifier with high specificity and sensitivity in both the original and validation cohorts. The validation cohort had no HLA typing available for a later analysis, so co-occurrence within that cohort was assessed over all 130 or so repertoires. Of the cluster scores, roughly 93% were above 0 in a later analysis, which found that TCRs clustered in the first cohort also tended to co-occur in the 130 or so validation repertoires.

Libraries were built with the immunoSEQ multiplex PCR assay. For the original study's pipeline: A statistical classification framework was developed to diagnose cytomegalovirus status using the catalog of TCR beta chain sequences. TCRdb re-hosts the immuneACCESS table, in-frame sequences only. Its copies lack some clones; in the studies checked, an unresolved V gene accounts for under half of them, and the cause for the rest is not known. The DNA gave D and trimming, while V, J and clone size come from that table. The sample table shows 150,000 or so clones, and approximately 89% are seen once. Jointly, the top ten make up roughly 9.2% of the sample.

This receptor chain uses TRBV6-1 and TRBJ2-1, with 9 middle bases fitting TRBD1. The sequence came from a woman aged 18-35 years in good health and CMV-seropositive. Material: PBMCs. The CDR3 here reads CASNNPGTGNEQFF. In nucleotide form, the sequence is TGTGCCAGCAATAATCCCGGGACAGGGAATGAGCAGTTCTTC.